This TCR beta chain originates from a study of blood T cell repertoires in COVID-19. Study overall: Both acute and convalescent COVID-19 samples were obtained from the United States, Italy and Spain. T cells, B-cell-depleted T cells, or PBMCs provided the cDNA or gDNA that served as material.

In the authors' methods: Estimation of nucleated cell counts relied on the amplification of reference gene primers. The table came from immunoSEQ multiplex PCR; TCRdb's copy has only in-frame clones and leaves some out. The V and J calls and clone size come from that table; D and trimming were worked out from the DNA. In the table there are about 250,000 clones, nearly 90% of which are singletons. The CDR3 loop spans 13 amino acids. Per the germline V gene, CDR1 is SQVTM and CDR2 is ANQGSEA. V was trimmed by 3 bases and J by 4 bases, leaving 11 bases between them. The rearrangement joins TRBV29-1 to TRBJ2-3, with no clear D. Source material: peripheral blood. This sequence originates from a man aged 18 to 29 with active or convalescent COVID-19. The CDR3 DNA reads TGCAGCGTTGATCCTCTAGGCGCAGATACGCAGTATTTT. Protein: CSVDPLGADTQYF.